Following are 11 T cell receptor beta chains from one sample sequenced in a study of blood T cell repertoires in COVID-19. Sequenced by immunoSEQ multiplex PCR; TCRdb stores in-frame clones only, minus some. Found here are more than 300,000 clones, just over 85% of them singletons; the top ten hold approximately 4.1%. Sequencing was carried out using PBMCs or T cells enriched from blood (not recorded which). The source of these receptors is a young man who had recovered from COVID-19.

A word on this clone: This specimen includes other DNA sequences encoding the same CDR3. The chain's CDR3 is CASSPDRDGYTF. The DNA for the CDR3 is TGCGCCAGCAGCCCGGACAGGGATGGCTACACCTTC. The chain links TRBV5-1 to TRBJ1-2; TRBD1 matches at 8 bases. The trim removed 4 bases at V and 6 bases at J, leaving 2 bases unmatched. In germline, CDR1 is SGHRS, CDR2 YFSETQ. This CDR3 has 12 residues. Full variable domain (remainder filled in from reference TRBV5-1 and TRBJ1-2): KAGVTQTPRYLIKTRGQQVTLSCSPISGHRSVSWYQQTPGQGLQFLFEYFSETQRNKGNFPGRFSGRQFSNSRSEMNVSTLELGDSALYLCASSPDRDGYTFGSGTRLTVV.

V and J are TRBV11-3 and TRBJ2-7; TRBD1 is a possible D gene (6 bases). The germline V and J ends were trimmed by 5 bases and 2 bases, with 10 bases remaining between them. Germline assignment: CDR1 SGHNT and CDR2 YENEEA. The CDR3 is made up of 13 amino acids. The CDR3 sequence: CASSPGTTYEQYF. The CDR3 DNA reads TGTGCCAGCAGCCCCGGGACAACCTACGAGCAGTACTTC.

The chain uses TRBV12-2 and TRBJ2-1; the table gives TRBD2 as D, unverified against the DNA. TRBV12-2 is a pseudogene locus. This CDR3 is 13 amino acids long. The CDR3, as DNA: TGTGCAAGTTGGAAGGGCCGGGGGAATGAGCAGTTCTTC. It is translated as CASWKGRGNEQFF.

This chain joins TRBV14 and TRBJ2-2, with 9 bases fitting TRBD1. Germline-derived CDR1 and CDR2 are SGHDN and FVKESK. The CDR3 is 13 amino acids. The V segment lost 8 bases and the J segment 3 bases; nucleotides outside the gene matches: 1. The CDR3 loop reads CASGTGHTGELFF. CDR3 DNA: TGTGCCAGCGGGACAGGGCACACCGGGGAGCTGTTTTTT.

The chain employs TRBV7-6 and TRBJ2-7, with 10 bases aligning to TRBD1. Unmatched junction bases numbered 2, after V lost 0 bases and J lost 3 bases. The CDR3 sequence is 15 residues long. Germline lookup yields CDR1 SGHVS and CDR2 FNYEAQ. CDR3 coding DNA: TGTGCCAGCAGCTTAGCGGGGACAGGGGACTACGAGCAGTACTTC. It specifies CASSLAGTGDYEQYF.

The chain recombines TRBV28 with TRBJ1-2; 7 nucleotides match TRBD1. The junction had 19 bases not matched to a gene; V was cut back by 4 bases and J by 8 bases. Germline loops: CDR1 MDHEN, CDR2 SYDVKM. This CDR3 is built from 17 residues. This chain's CDR3 is CASSSRTGANPLWGYTF. DNA for the CDR3: TGTGCCAGCAGTTCCCGGACAGGCGCAAACCCCCTTTGGGGCTACACCTTC.

V and J are TRBV24-1 and TRBJ2-7; D uncertain. This CDR3 region has 12 residues. The germline V and J ends were trimmed by 8 bases and 6 bases, with 13 bases remaining between them. Germline CDR1 is KGHDR and CDR2 is SFDVKD. CDR3 sequence reads: CATMESTGEQYF. The DNA for the CDR3 is TGTGCCACCATGGAAAGTACGGGCGAGCAGTACTTC.

The rearrangement links TRBV6-5 to TRBJ1-5, with D maybe TRBD1 (6 bases). CDR3 size: 15 residues. Trimming shortened V by 5 bases and J by 4 bases, and 15 bases separated the two germline ends. Germline V gives CDR1 MNHEY, CDR2 SVGAGI. The CDR3 here is CASSRDTRGNQPQHF. DNA for the CDR3: TGTGCCAGCAGTAGGGACACTCGTGGAAATCAGCCCCAGCATTTT.

The gene calls are TRBV5-6 and TRBJ1-3, with TRBD1 as a possible D gene (6 bases). CDR1 and CDR2 (germline): SGHDT, YYEEEE. Trimming removed 3 bases from V and 0 bases from J, with 10 bases in between. The CDR3 covers 15 residues. The CDR3: CASSSPTGSGNTIYF. The CDR3, as DNA: TGTGCCAGCAGCTCGCCGACAGGCTCTGGAAACACCATATATTTT. Variable domain in full (rest from reference TRBV5-6 and TRBJ1-3): DAGVTQSPTHLIKTRGQQVTLRCSPKSGHDTVSWYQQALGQGPQFIFQYYEEEERQRGNFPDRFSGHQFPNYSSELNVNALLLGDSALYLCASSSPTGSGNTIYFGEGSWLTVV.

The rearrangement links TRBV11-3 to TRBJ2-2; 8 bases line up with TRBD1. Germline loops: CDR1 SGHNT, CDR2 YENEEA. V gave up 5 bases and J gave up 6 bases; unmatched junction bases: 5. The length of the CDR3 is 14 residues. The CDR3 DNA follows: TGTGCCAGCAGCCCGGACAGGGTCCCCGGGGAGCTGTTTTTT. Encoded protein: CASSPDRVPGELFF.

The CDR3 nucleotides read TGTGCCACCAGTGATTCCAGGCAGGGGGCCTATGGGATTGAGCAGTTCTTC. This translates into CATSDSRQGAYGIEQFF. The chain has TRBV24-1 and TRBJ2-1, with 8 bases fitting TRBD1. From germline, CDR1 is KGHDR and CDR2 SFDVKD. The CDR3 has 17 residues. The J segment lost 9 bases and the V segment lost 2 bases, leaving 14 bases of the junction unmatched.